The T cell receptor beta chain described here comes from a study of T-cell memory formation after mild COVID-19. After 5'RACE with constant-segment primers, TCR alpha and TCR beta cDNA libraries carrying sample barcodes and UMIs were obtained. TCRdb re-called the 5' RACE reads with MiXCR, one entry per CDR3 protein. This sample yields roughly 600,000 distinct CDR3 sequences, of which over 15% are seen a single time; 12% belongs to the top ten. Germline CDR1 and CDR2: SEHNR and FQNEAQ (reference sequence). Losses at the gene ends were 7 bases for V and 2 bases for J; bases not matched to a gene: 7. This CDR3 is 14 amino acids long. The study, taken as a whole, reports: Confirmation of SARS-CoV-2 specificity was lacking for second-wave clones peaking day 37. Among contracting clones, CD4+ were mainly CM/EM and CD8+ enriched in EMRA.

This clonotype was seen many times. Its antigen is not known. The V gene is TRBV7-9, the J gene TRBJ1-2; TRBD1 matches 7 bases. Sample: PBMCs or a T cell subset sorted from them (not recorded which). The sequence was collected from an adult woman who had mild COVID-19 (a few samples of this study predate the infection). Cell type and time point are not known. The CDR3 here is CASNAGGSNYGYTF. In DNA form, the CDR3 reads TGTGCCAGCAACGCAGGGGGATCGAACTATGGCTACACCTTC.